Presented here are 5 T cell receptor beta chains from one specimen sequenced in a study of T cells in Graves' hyperthyroidism and ophthalmopathy. From RNA transcripts, TCR beta CDR3 regions were amplified. HTBI primers were employed in a first-round RT-PCR of the TCR CDR3. TCRdb re-analysed the multiplex PCR reads in MiXCR, keeping a single row per CDR3 protein. The repertoire holds 600,000 or so distinct CDR3 sequences, with around 13% as singletons. The sequenced sample consisted of blood. The origin of the receptors is a woman in her fifties or sixties with Graves' ophthalmopathy.

The table lists this clonotype with many counts. J is TRBJ1-1 and V is TRBV28; 8 nucleotides line up with TRBD1. This CDR3 contains 15 residues. After removal of 3 bases from V and 5 bases from J, the junction contained 8 bases not matched to a gene. Germline V gene lookup returns CDR1 MDHEN and CDR2 SYDVKM. CDR3 protein: CASSLHGTGKTEAFF. In DNA form, the CDR3 reads TGTGCCAGCAGTTTGCATGGGACAGGCAAAACTGAAGCTTTCTTT.

The table lists this clonotype with a few counts. This chain uses TRBV9 with TRBJ2-7; TRBD1 matches at 8 bases. The CDR3 has 15 residues. In germline, CDR1 is SGDLS, CDR2 YYNGEE. The V segment lost 4 bases and the J segment 5 bases; nucleotides outside the gene matches: 11. The CDR3 nucleotides are TGTGCCAGCAGCACCCGGACAGGGAGTGTCGACGAGCAGTACTTC. Translating gives CASSTRTGSVDEQYF.

This clonotype was picked up a small number of times. CDR3 amino acids: CATSGPGLAGIHEQFF. The CDR3 region has the DNA TGTGCCACCAGTGGACCGGGACTAGCGGGAATACATGAGCAGTTCTTC. The chain employs TRBV24-1 and TRBJ2-1, with 13 bases matching TRBD2. V shed 5 bases and J 8 bases; nucleotides not matched to a gene: 8. This CDR3 has 16 residues. Germline V gene sequence: CDR1 KGHDR, CDR2 SFDVKD.

This clonotype was counted once. The V and J genes are TRBV29-1 and TRBJ2-1; TRBD1 matches 9 bases. In germline, CDR1 is SQVTM, CDR2 ANQGSEA. This CDR3 region has 16 residues. The V and J ends lost 2 bases and 3 bases, in that order; junction bases with no gene match: 8. The CDR3 DNA reads as TGCAGCGTTGAAAATCCGGGACAGGGAAACTACAATGAGCAGTTCTTC. Protein sequence: CSVENPGQGNYNEQFF.

This clonotype appeared many times. The chain links TRBV7-9 to TRBJ1-2, with TRBD1 as a possible D gene (5 bases). The CDR3 consists of 14 residues. V lost 3 bases and J lost 6, with 14 bases in between. The germline V gene has CDR1 SEHNR and CDR2 FQNEAQ (reference sequence). CDR3 nucleotide sequence: TGTGCCAGCAGCTTCTCAGGGAGTATAGATGGCTACACCTTC. It encodes CASSFSGSIDGYTF. Combining the CDR3 with reference TRBV7-9 and TRBJ1-2 gives the whole variable domain DTGVSQNPRHKITKRGQNVTFRCDPISEHNRLYWYRQTLGQGPEFLTYFQNEAQLEKSRLLSDRFSAERPKGSFSTLEIQRTEQGDSAMYLCASSFSGSIDGYTFGSGTRLTVV.